This T cell receptor beta chain was captured in a study of T cells expressing NK-cell markers. Overall study context: In sorted CD3+CD56+NKG2C+, CD3+CD56+NKG2C- and CD3+CD56-NKG2C+ T cells, TCR beta repertoires were obtained. With respect to HCMV, seven of the eight sequenced donors were seropositive, and one was seronegative.

The CDR3 consists of 14 residues. Germline loops: CDR1 SGHRS, CDR2 YFSETQ. Study findings and constraints: Leadership of the CD3+CD56-NKG2C+ fraction also belonged to these clonotypes in a handful of donors. NKG2C+ dominant clonotypes from several donors made up about 1.0-7.5% of CD8+ T cells.

After re-calling the 5' RACE reads, TCRdb lists one entry per CDR3 protein, DNA absent. This sample's table reports 300,000 to 500,000 distinct CDR3 sequences. With respect to this clonotype: Its antigen remains unidentified.

This chain uses TRBV5-1 with TRBJ2-6. The sequence derives from a woman aged 50 to 60 in good health. The specimen sequenced was blood T cells: a sorted CD56 or NKG2C T cell subset, CD4+ or CD8+ T cells, or bulk PBMC T cells (not recorded which). CDR3 in amino acids: CATRDSSGANVLTF.